This TCR beta chain emerged from a study of blood T cells in healthy people across ages. This clonotype was seen a handful of times. The antigen is not known. Then a second PCR, running roughly 7 to 11 cycles, was carried out with a sample-barcoded 5' primer and a J-beta primer mix. TCRdb recomputed calls from the 5' RACE reads with MiXCR, one row per CDR3 protein. The sample has about 1 million distinct CDR3 sequences, 40% to 55% seen once; the top ten hold under 20%. The study's findings and limits: Possibly confounding the expanded clonotype changes was the fact that donor CMV status was unknown. Diversity of TCR beta per million T cells declined in a roughly linear way with age.

The CDR3 totals 12 residues. The germline V gene encodes CDR1 DFQATT and CDR2 SNEGSKA (reference sequence). The chain couples TRBV20-1 to TRBJ2-4; D may be TRBD2 (6 bases). The J call is doubtful: the DNA matches TRBJ2-7 better. The sequenced sample was blood. The receptor's source is a woman aged 55-69 years in good health. The CDR3 region has the DNA TGCAGTGCTAGCCGGGACTTTTACGAGCAGTACTTC. Residues: CSASRDFYEQYF.